Listed below are T cell receptor beta chains from one sample, sequenced in a study of blood T cell repertoires in COVID-19. Assay used: immunoSEQ multiplex PCR; TCRdb lists only in-frame clones, some missing. Of fewer than 350,000 clones listed, about 85% are singletons. Specimen: PBMCs or T cells enriched from blood (not recorded which). The receptors derive from a woman aged 30 to 39 who had been exposed to COVID-19. CDR3s include the opening cysteine and the closing phenylalanine or tryptophan. The order of the fields is CDR3 protein, CDR3 DNA, D gene, clone size, V gene, J gene. D genes are given only for firm matches. Clone size, where shown, is once, few, many, or a class for clones that have expanded.

CDR3aa: CASSSTGGRNEKLFF; CDR3nt: TGCGCCAGCAGCTCAACAGGGGGTAGGAATGAAAAACTGTTTTTT; d_gene: TRBD1; abundance: NA; v_gene: TRBV5-1; j_gene: TRBJ1-4
CDR3aa: CASSPFPLTSGGSNEQFF; CDR3nt: TGTGCCAGCAGCCCTTTTCCCCTGACTAGCGGCGGATCTAATGAGCAGTTCTTC; d_gene: TRBD2; abundance: once; v_gene: TRBV7-9; j_gene: TRBJ2-1
CDR3aa: CASSVERQGSGYTF; CDR3nt: TGTGCCAGCAGCGTCGAACGACAGGGCAGTGGCTACACCTTC; d_gene: TRBD1; abundance: NA; v_gene: TRBV9; j_gene: TRBJ1-2
CDR3aa: CASSAGTGNTEAFF; CDR3nt: TGTGCCAGCAGCGCAGGGACAGGGAACACTGAAGCTTTCTTT; d_gene: TRBD1; abundance: NA; v_gene: TRBV7-3; j_gene: TRBJ1-1
CDR3aa: CASSYRTGGEETQYF; CDR3nt: TGTGCCAGCAGCTATCGGACAGGGGGCGAAGAGACCCAGTACTTC; d_gene: TRBD1; abundance: NA; v_gene: TRBV5-8; j_gene: TRBJ2-5
CDR3aa: CASSVRQGEDLEAFF; CDR3nt: TGTGCCAGCAGCGTCCGACAGGGGGAAGATTTGGAAGCTTTCTTT; d_gene: TRBD1; abundance: once; v_gene: TRBV5-4; j_gene: TRBJ1-1
CDR3aa: CASSPNRGRANTEAFF; CDR3nt: TGTGCCAGCAGCCCGAACAGGGGGCGAGCGAACACTGAAGCTTTCTTT; d_gene: TRBD1; abundance: NA; v_gene: TRBV3-1/TRBV3-2; j_gene: TRBJ1-1
CDR3aa: CASSFGTPNTGELFF; CDR3nt: TGTGCCAGCAGCTTCGGGACACCCAACACCGGGGAGCTGTTTTTT; d_gene: NA; abundance: NA; v_gene: TRBV7-9; j_gene: TRBJ2-2
CDR3aa: CASSIQSDRGLNTEAFF; CDR3nt: TGTGCCAGCAGCATCCAATCGGACAGGGGGCTGAACACTGAAGCTTTCTTT; d_gene: TRBD1; abundance: NA; v_gene: TRBV28; j_gene: TRBJ1-1
CDR3aa: CASSPLTGTGLFGNTIYF; CDR3nt: TGTGCCAGCAGCCCACTGACCGGGACAGGGCTATTTGGAAACACCATATATTTT; d_gene: TRBD1; abundance: NA; v_gene: TRBV14; j_gene: TRBJ1-3
CDR3aa: CASRSTGTGVGYTF; CDR3nt: TGTGCCAGCAGGTCTACCGGGACAGGGGTAGGCTACACCTTC; d_gene: TRBD1; abundance: NA; v_gene: TRBV28; j_gene: TRBJ1-2
CDR3aa: CASSLAAGSNYGYTF; CDR3nt: TGCGCCAGCAGCTTGGCGGCAGGTTCTAACTATGGCTACACCTTC; d_gene: NA; abundance: NA; v_gene: TRBV5-1; j_gene: TRBJ1-2
CDR3aa: CATSREAGDEQFF; CDR3nt: TGTGCCACCAGCAGAGAAGCGGGGGATGAGCAGTTCTTC; d_gene: TRBD2; abundance: NA; v_gene: TRBV15; j_gene: TRBJ2-1
CDR3aa: CASSLGRGNQPQHF; CDR3nt: TGTGCCAGCAGTTTAGGGCGGGGTAATCAGCCCCAGCATTTT; d_gene: NA; abundance: NA; v_gene: TRBV27; j_gene: TRBJ1-5
CDR3aa: CASSSREGAFF; CDR3nt: TGTGCCAGCAGTTCGAGGGAAGGAGCTTTCTTT; d_gene: NA; abundance: NA; v_gene: TRBV12-3/TRBV12-4; j_gene: TRBJ1-1
CDR3aa: CASPRLGTGNGYTF; CDR3nt: TGTGCCTCACCCCGGCTCGGGACAGGAAATGGCTACACCTTC; d_gene: TRBD1; abundance: NA; v_gene: TRBV30; j_gene: TRBJ1-2
CDR3aa: CASLLQWVAGYTYNEQFF; CDR3nt: TGTGCCAGTCTACTTCAATGGGTAGCGGGATATACCTACAATGAGCAGTTCTTC; d_gene: TRBD2; abundance: NA; v_gene: TRBV27; j_gene: TRBJ2-1
CDR3aa: CASSQDLAGGRGDTQYF; CDR3nt: TGTGCCAGCAGCCAAGATCTGGCGGGGGGGCGTGGAGATACGCAGTATTTT; d_gene: TRBD2; abundance: NA; v_gene: TRBV3-1/TRBV3-2; j_gene: TRBJ2-3
CDR3aa: CASSPGQGAQPQHF; CDR3nt: TGTGCCAGCTCACCCGGACAGGGGGCTCAGCCCCAGCATTTT; d_gene: TRBD1; abundance: NA; v_gene: TRBV18; j_gene: TRBJ1-5
CDR3aa: CASSPFAGGLYEQYF; CDR3nt: TGTGCCAGTAGCCCCTTTGCGGGGGGGCTGTACGAGCAGTACTTC; d_gene: TRBD2; abundance: NA; v_gene: TRBV19; j_gene: TRBJ2-7
CDR3aa: CASSILAGRYEQFF; CDR3nt: TGCGCCAGCAGTATTCTAGCGGGGAGGTATGAGCAGTTCTTC; d_gene: TRBD2; abundance: NA; v_gene: TRBV5-1; j_gene: TRBJ2-1
CDR3aa: CASSLQGESYNEQFF; CDR3nt: TGTGCCAGTAGCTTACAGGGGGAGAGCTACAATGAGCAGTTCTTC; d_gene: TRBD1; abundance: NA; v_gene: TRBV19; j_gene: TRBJ2-1
CDR3aa: CASSLTGTAEAFF; CDR3nt: TGTGCCAGCAGCTTGACAGGGACGGCTGAAGCTTTCTTT; d_gene: TRBD1; abundance: once; v_gene: TRBV7-9; j_gene: TRBJ1-1
CDR3aa: CASSVEGTRSTGELFF; CDR3nt: TGTGCCAGCAGCGTAGAAGGGACTAGATCCACCGGGGAGCTGTTTTTT; d_gene: TRBD2; abundance: NA; v_gene: TRBV9; j_gene: TRBJ2-2
CDR3aa: CASSVDLGHIEAFF; CDR3nt: TGTGCCAGCAGCGTAGATTTGGGGCATATTGAAGCTTTCTTT; d_gene: NA; abundance: few; v_gene: TRBV9; j_gene: TRBJ1-1
CDR3aa: CATSRGGHATNEKLFF; CDR3nt: TGTGCCACCAGCAGAGGGGGCCACGCAACTAATGAAAAACTGTTTTTT; d_gene: NA; abundance: once; v_gene: TRBV15; j_gene: TRBJ1-4
CDR3aa: CASTKRGTGDVNTEAFF; CDR3nt: TGTGCCAGTACCAAGCGCGGGACAGGGGACGTTAACACTGAAGCTTTCTTT; d_gene: TRBD1; abundance: NA; v_gene: TRBV19; j_gene: TRBJ1-1
CDR3aa: CASSLIVQGDAGELFF; CDR3nt: TGTGCCAGCAGCTTAATTGTGCAGGGGGACGCCGGGGAGCTGTTTTTT; d_gene: TRBD1; abundance: once; v_gene: TRBV7-3; j_gene: TRBJ2-2
CDR3aa: CASSQDLAGAAQYF; CDR3nt: TGCGCCAGCAGCCAAGATCTAGCGGGAGCCGCCCAGTACTTC; d_gene: TRBD2; abundance: NA; v_gene: TRBV4-1; j_gene: TRBJ2-5
CDR3aa: CASSEVGRTNYGYTF; CDR3nt: TGTGCCAGCAGTGAAGTCGGTCGGACAAACTATGGCTACACCTTC; d_gene: NA; abundance: few; v_gene: TRBV6-1; j_gene: TRBJ1-2
CDR3aa: CASSYQQGRGPEKLFF; CDR3nt: TGTGCCAGCAGCTACCAACAGGGTAGGGGTCCGGAAAAACTGTTTTTT; d_gene: NA; abundance: NA; v_gene: TRBV7-8; j_gene: TRBJ1-4